This is a list of T cell receptor beta chains from one sample in a study of shared clonotypes between healthy human individuals. The protocol was immunoSEQ multiplex PCR, while the TCRdb copy is restricted to in-frame clones and leaves out a portion. The sample shows 2.3 million or so clones, approximately 95% of them seen only once. The sample comprised naive CD4+ T cells from PBMCs. These receptors all stem from a man aged 18 to 35 in good health. Some clones in this sample may be carry-over from other donors' samples. Each CDR3 is given with its conserved first and last residue. A D gene is named only where the DNA matches it firmly. Size is omitted from some rows. Given values are once, few, many or a class for expanded clones.

j_call	d_call	v_call	clone_size	cdr3_aa	cdr3_nt
TRBJ1-4	TRBD1	TRBV28	NA	CASSPRGTGREEKLFF	TGTGCCAGCAGTCCTAGGGGGACAGGGAGGGAGGAAAAACTGTTTTTT
TRBJ1-5	NA	TRBV6-5	NA	CASSYGRWQPQHF	TGTGCCAGCAGTTACGGACGGTGGCAGCCCCAGCATTTT
TRBJ1-2	NA	TRBV5-1	NA	CASSLAGFARGNKEYGYTF	TGCGCCAGCAGCTTGGCCGGCTTCGCCAGGGGAAATAAAGAGTATGGCTACACCTTC
TRBJ1-1	NA	TRBV19	few	CASSPPDTEAFF	TGTGCCAGTAGTCCTCCGGACACTGAAGCTTTCTTT
TRBJ2-7	TRBD2	TRBV28	NA	CASRYSGRVVSDEQYF	TGTGCCAGCAGGTATAGCGGGAGGGTCGTCTCCGACGAGCAGTACTTC
TRBJ2-1	TRBD2	TRBV5-1	NA	CASSLVAGGIYNEQFF	TGCGCCAGCAGCTTGGTGGCGGGAGGGATCTACAATGAGCAGTTCTTC
TRBJ2-1	TRBD2	TRBV4-1	once	CASSHRLAGGPGYEQFF	TGCGCCAGCAGCCACAGACTAGCGGGAGGGCCTGGGTATGAGCAGTTCTTC
TRBJ1-2	NA	TRBV19	NA	CASTQGYYGYTF	TGTGCCAGTACCCAGGGCTACTATGGCTACACCTTC
TRBJ1-3	NA	TRBV7-8	NA	CASSSGTVDTIYF	TGTGCCAGCAGCTCAGGGACGGTGGACACCATATATTTT
TRBJ2-1	TRBD2	TRBV18	NA	CASSALADTYNEQFF	TGTGCCAGCTCAGCGCTAGCGGATACTTACAATGAGCAGTTCTTC
TRBJ2-7	NA	TRBV4-3	NA	CASSQYTKFYEQYF	TGCGCCAGCAGCCAATACACCAAATTCTACGAGCAGTACTTC
TRBJ1-1	NA	TRBV7-9	NA	CASSRQENTEAFF	TGTGCCAGCAGCCGACAAGAGAACACTGAAGCTTTCTTT
TRBJ2-7	TRBD1	TRBV6-5	NA	CASRFRDRGSYEQYF	TGTGCCAGCAGGTTCCGGGACAGGGGGTCCTACGAGCAGTACTTC
TRBJ2-5	NA	TRBV6-1	NA	CASSLRARGETQYF	TGTGCCAGCAGTCTGAGGGCCCGGGGAGAGACCCAGTACTTC
TRBJ2-5	NA	TRBV7-2	NA	CASSDGPAVTQYF	TGTGCCAGCAGCGACGGTCCCGCGGTGACCCAGTACTTC
TRBJ2-1	TRBD1	TRBV19	NA	CASSRTGDRFDNEQFF	TGTGCCAGTAGCAGGACAGGGGATCGCTTCGACAATGAGCAGTTCTTC
TRBJ1-5	TRBD1	TRBV18	NA	CASSPGQRNQPQHF	TGTGCCAGCTCTCCGGGACAGCGCAATCAGCCCCAGCATTTT
TRBJ2-7	NA	TRBV10-3	NA	CAISSPGLDEQYF	TGTGCCATCAGTTCGCCAGGTTTGGACGAGCAGTACTTC
TRBJ1-2	NA	TRBV7-9	NA	CASSLSQAEQGYGYTF	TGTGCCAGCAGCTTATCCCAGGCGGAGCAGGGTTATGGCTACACCTTC
TRBJ1-2	NA	TRBV6-5	NA	CASSYSNGEVGYGYTF	TGTGCCAGCAGTTACTCGAATGGGGAAGTGGGGTATGGCTACACCTTC
TRBJ1-1	NA	TRBV28	NA	CASSGGRGATEAFF	TGTGCCAGCAGTGGGGGTCGGGGGGCCACTGAAGCTTTCTTT
TRBJ2-3	NA	TRBV15	NA	CATSTYKTSTDTQYF	TGTGCCACCAGCACCTACAAGACTAGCACAGATACGCAGTATTTT
TRBJ2-1	TRBD2	TRBV11-1	NA	CASSTRTSGRNNEQFF	TGTGCCAGCAGCACAAGGACTAGCGGGAGGAACAATGAGCAGTTCTTC
TRBJ2-1	NA	TRBV2	NA	CASSDTEKQFF	TGTGCCAGCAGTGATACGGAGAAGCAGTTCTTC
TRBJ2-2	NA	TRBV7-2	NA	CASSRGRVRTGELFF	TGTGCCAGCAGCCGGGGCAGGGTTAGGACCGGGGAGCTGTTTTTT
TRBJ2-5	NA	TRBV6-1	NA	CASSVVGSETQYF	TGTGCCAGCAGTGTAGTAGGGTCGGAGACCCAGTACTTC
TRBJ2-5	NA	TRBV2	NA	CASSAYRQETQYF	TGTGCCAGCAGTGCGTACAGACAAGAGACCCAGTACTTC
TRBJ1-1	NA	TRBV5-6	NA	CASSLAPRLNTEAFF	TGTGCCAGCAGCTTGGCTCCCCGCCTGAACACTGAAGCTTTCTTT
TRBJ2-6	NA	TRBV28	NA	CASRAPGSSSGANVLTF	TGTGCCAGCCGAGCCCCGGGATCCAGCTCTGGGGCCAACGTCCTGACTTTC
TRBJ2-7	NA	TRBV7-2	NA	CASSPRGNEQYF	TGTGCCAGCAGCCCCCGAGGGAACGAGCAGTACTTC
TRBJ1-4	NA	TRBV2	NA	CASSEVRRRLQGKLFF	TGTGCCAGCAGTGAAGTCCGGCGAAGGCTTCAGGGGAAACTGTTTTTT
TRBJ2-7	TRBD1	TRBV10-1	NA	CARITGGASYEQYF	TGCGCCAGGATAACAGGGGGCGCATCCTACGAGCAGTACTTC
TRBJ2-7	TRBD2	TRBV4-3	NA	CASSQDYLAGGSYEQYF	TGCGCCAGCAGCCAAGATTATCTAGCGGGAGGTTCCTACGAGCAGTACTTC
TRBJ2-2	TRBD2	TRBV5-6	once	CASSLTSGRFTGELFF	TGTGCCAGCAGCTTGACTAGCGGGAGGTTCACCGGGGAGCTGTTTTTT
TRBJ1-1	NA	TRBV5-5	NA	CASSLSRGRWGTEAFF	TGTGCCAGCAGCTTGTCCAGGGGTCGATGGGGCACTGAAGCTTTCTTT
TRBJ1-5	NA	TRBV15	NA	CATSTAQGRQPQHF	TGTGCCACCAGCACCGCCCAGGGGCGGCAGCCCCAGCATTTT
TRBJ1-1	NA	TRBV5-1	NA	CASSYAPGRSNTEAFF	TGCGCCAGCAGCTACGCTCCCGGACGGTCGAACACTGAAGCTTTCTTT
TRBJ2-1	NA	TRBV4-2	NA	CASSQDGGAGNEQFF	TGTGCCAGCAGCCAAGATGGAGGGGCAGGCAATGAGCAGTTCTTC
TRBJ2-7	NA	TRBV6-5	once	CASSYSLNSYEQYF	TGTGCCAGCAGTTACTCTTTAAATTCCTACGAGCAGTACTTC
TRBJ1-4	NA	TRBV15	NA	CATSTRPATNEKLFF	TGTGCCACCAGCACGCGTCCCGCAACTAATGAAAAACTGTTTTTT
TRBJ2-7	TRBD2	TRBV15	NA	CATSRDFAAGGYEQYF	TGTGCCACCAGCAGAGATTTTGCAGCGGGAGGGTACGAGCAGTACTTC
TRBJ2-5	NA	TRBV7-9	NA	CASSFHGREETQYF	TGTGCCAGCAGCTTCCATGGGCGGGAAGAGACCCAGTACTTC
TRBJ1-5	NA	TRBV29-1	NA	CSVEVGGAGNQPQHF	TGCAGCGTTGAAGTCGGCGGGGCGGGCAATCAGCCCCAGCATTTT
TRBJ2-1	NA	TRBV29-1	NA	CSGQSQRHEQFF	TGCAGCGGCCAGTCCCAGCGCCATGAGCAGTTCTTC
TRBJ2-3	TRBD2	TRBV2	NA	CASSEDRLAFTDTQYF	TGTGCCAGCAGTGAAGATCGACTAGCGTTTACAGATACGCAGTATTTT
TRBJ2-7	NA	TRBV5-8	once	CASSLRSGRYEQYF	TGTGCCAGCAGCCTGCGGTCGGGGCGCTACGAGCAGTACTTC
TRBJ2-3	NA	TRBV5-1	NA	CASSLRDTSTDTQYF	TGCGCCAGCAGCTTGCGGGACACCAGCACAGATACGCAGTATTTT
TRBJ2-5	TRBD2	TRBV18	NA	CASSPGGGGRVETQYF	TGTGCCAGCTCACCTGGTGGAGGCGGGAGGGTAGAGACCCAGTACTTC
TRBJ1-2	TRBD1	TRBV28	NA	CASSPWDRPAGYTF	TGTGCCAGCAGTCCCTGGGACAGACCTGCGGGCTACACCTTC
TRBJ2-3	TRBD2	TRBV7-2	NA	CASSLVVLAGGNTDTQYF	TGTGCCAGCAGCTTAGTTGTACTAGCGGGAGGGAACACAGATACGCAGTATTTT
TRBJ2-7	TRBD2	TRBV28	NA	CASSLGDYGVGSYEQYF	TGTGCCAGCAGTTTGGGGGACTACGGCGTAGGCTCCTACGAGCAGTACTTC
TRBJ1-5	TRBD1	TRBV6-5	few	CASRRTGFNQPQHF	TGTGCCAGCAGAAGGACAGGGTTCAATCAGCCCCAGCATTTT
TRBJ1-1	NA	TRBV5-1	once	CASSLAAGARTEAFF	TGCGCCAGCAGCTTGGCCGCGGGGGCCCGGACTGAAGCTTTCTTT